The entry that follows covers one T cell receptor beta chain sequence. Its antigen remains unidentified. These data belong to a study of T cell responses to AZD1222 COVID-19 vaccine. Some clones are missing from TCRdb's copy, which holds only in-frame ones; the method was immunoSEQ multiplex PCR. Counted here are around 130,000 clones, about 91% occurring once; the ten biggest clones make up more than 2.5%. General study results and limits: Donors were chiefly white British, with a greater number of females, and clonal diversity was perhaps underestimated.

Germline CDR1 SQVTM, CDR2 ANQGSEA. With 3 bases removed from V and 5 bases from J, the gap between germline ends came to 16 bases. This CDR3 region has 14 residues. The source is an adult in good health. The chain joins TRBV29-1 to TRBJ2-5; weak D call: TRBD1 (6 bases). The specimen comprised peripheral blood, sampled on day 0 of AZD1222 vaccination. CDR3: CSVEETGQGETQYF. In DNA form, the CDR3 reads TGCAGCGTTGAGGAGACAGGCCAGGGGGAGACCCAGTACTTC.